This record covers a single T cell receptor (beta chain). This entry is derived from a study of T cell responses to AZD1222 COVID-19 vaccine. Study as a whole: Second-dose intervals near 4 or 12 weeks were combined.

This CDR3 region has 14 residues. In germline, CDR1 is MDHEN, CDR2 SYDVKM. Trimming stripped 6 bases from V and 0 bases from J, with 9 bases between. Repertoires were generated with immunoSEQ multiplex PCR, while TCRdb's copy carries only in-frame clones and drops some. The sample consists of some 140,000 clones, roughly 93% of them appearing once. Sequencing was performed on peripheral blood, taken on day 0 of AZD1222 vaccination. The TCR was taken from an adult in good health. This chain connects TRBV28 to TRBJ1-3; D not resolved. The CDR3 region is CASRALSSGNTIYF. The CDR3 region has the DNA TGTGCCAGCAGGGCCCTGTCCTCTGGAAACACCATATATTTT. Using reference TRBV28 and TRBJ1-3 for the parts outside the CDR3, the full variable domain is DVKVTQSSRYLVKRTGEKVFLECVQDMDHENMFWYRQDPGLGLRLIYFSYDVKMKEKGDIPEGYSVSREKKERFSLILESASTNQTSMYLCASRALSSGNTIYFGEGSWLTVV.